Each of the 9 T cell receptor beta chains below was sequenced from the same sample in a study of blood T cell repertoires in COVID-19. The method was immunoSEQ multiplex PCR; TCRdb's version includes in-frame clones alone and lacks a portion of them. The sample yields over 65,000 clones, approximately 81% seen once. Sequenced: peripheral blood. The receptors were sampled from an older man with acute or convalescent COVID-19.

The chain carries TRBV10-3 and TRBJ1-4; TRBD1 might be the D (5 bases). Trimming took 10 bases from V and 0 from J, leaving 12 bases between them. Germline V lookup: CDR1 ENHRY, CDR2 SYGVKD. This CDR3 contains 14 residues. The CDR3 loop reads CATADSATNEKLFF. CDR3 nucleotides: TGTGCCACAGCAGACAGTGCAACTAATGAAAAACTGTTTTTT.

The chain recombines TRBV7-9 with TRBJ1-5; D gene ambiguous. Trimming took off 5 bases at V and 7 bases at J, with 15 bases between the two ends. Germline V gene lookup returns CDR1 SEHNR and CDR2 FQNEAQ (reference sequence). This CDR3 contains 14 residues. CDR3 sequence (DNA): TGTGCCAGCAGCGACGGGATAATCAACCAGCCCCAGCATTTT. Residues: CASSDGIINQPQHF.

This clone was seen a handful of times. V and J are TRBV12-3 or TRBV12-4 and TRBJ1-1; D remains ambiguous. V lost 7 bases and J lost 4, with 13 bases in between. The CDR3 extends over 13 amino acids. The CDR3 loop is CASTTLEGTEAFF. CDR3 nucleotide sequence: TGTGCCAGCACCACTTTAGAGGGCACTGAAGCTTTCTTT.

The chain links TRBV10-2 to TRBJ2-3, with 11 bases identical to TRBD2. The CDR3 is 16 amino acids. Trimming removed 6 bases from V and 8 bases from J; junction bases left unmatched: 13. Germline CDR1 is WSHSY and CDR2 is SAAADI. CDR3 sequence (DNA): TGCGCCAGCAGGGACTTAACTAGCGGGAGAGGAGTTACGCAGTATTTT. Encoded protein: CASRDLTSGRGVTQYF.

The V and J genes are TRBV11-2 and TRBJ2-5; 11 nucleotides match TRBD2. CDR1 is SGHAT and CDR2 is FQNNGV in the germline V gene. The CDR3 is 15 amino acids. V lost 5 bases, J lost 10 bases, and 12 bases stayed unmatched. The CDR3, as DNA: TGTGCCAGCAGCATCCTAGCGGGAGGCGTCCGGGACCAGTACTTC. Its protein product is CASSILAGGVRDQYF.

The V call is TRBV29-1, the J call TRBJ2-1, with D possibly TRBD2 on 6 matching bases. In germline, CDR1 is SQVTM, CDR2 ANQGSEA. The CDR3 has 14 residues. Trimming took off 7 bases at V and 0 bases at J, with 13 bases between the two ends. DNA of the CDR3: TGCAGCGGGGAGCGGGCCAGCTCCTACAATGAGCAGTTCTTC. Its protein product is CSGERASSYNEQFF.

The chain couples TRBV28 to TRBJ1-6, with D unclear. The V gene lost 2 bases and the J gene lost 6 bases, with 11 bases spanning the gap. This CDR3 comprises 15 residues. Germline CDR1 MDHEN, CDR2 SYDVKM. As DNA, the CDR3 is TGTGCCAGCAGTTTAGTGGGCCTTAGTAATTCACCCCTCCACTTT. Amino acids: CASSLVGLSNSPLHF.

This clone was counted once. J is TRBJ2-5 and V is TRBV27; D unresolved. The V gene's germline CDR1 is MNHEY and CDR2 SMNVEV (reference sequence). The CDR3 is 13 amino acids. The V gene lost 2 bases and the J gene lost 4 bases, with 8 bases spanning the gap. As DNA, the CDR3 is TGTGCCAGCAGTTTAAAGCCGTCAGAGACCCAGTACTTC. It specifies CASSLKPSETQYF.

This chain connects TRBV15 to TRBJ2-4, with D tentatively TRBD1 (6 bases). Per germline, CDR1 LNHNV and CDR2 YYDKDF (reference sequence). This CDR3 spans 13 amino acids. Trimming took off 5 bases at V and 12 bases at J, with 17 bases between the two ends. CDR3 sequence reads: CATSGTLQGPQYF. The DNA of the CDR3 is TGTGCCACCAGCGGAACCCTACAGGGCCCTCAGTACTTC.